This is a list of T cell receptor beta chains from one sample in a study of cytomegalovirus exposure and HLA in healthy donors. TCRdb's table, derived via immunoSEQ multiplex PCR, lists solely in-frame clones and lacks some. Here the sample table reports roughly 72,000 clones. The specimen sequenced was PBMCs. The receptors originated from a man younger than 30 in good health and CMV-seropositive. Both conserved end residues are part of each CDR3. The D gene is left open where the match is weak.

>TRBV6-6|13|TRBD1|TRBJ1-1
CASSWTGDTEAFF
TGTGCCAGCAGTTGGACAGGGGACACTGAAGCTTTCTTT
>TRBV4-1|15|TRBD1|TRBJ2-7
CASSYGTGGSYEQYF
TGCGCCAGCAGTTACGGGACAGGGGGTTCCTACGAGCAGTACTTC
>TRBV29-1|13|NA|TRBJ2-7
CSVAKREYDEQYF
TGCAGCGTTGCGAAACGGGAGTACGACGAGCAGTACTTC
>TRBV6-5|16|NA|TRBJ2-7
CASSYSTGHQTYEQYF
TGTGCCAGCAGTTACTCGACGGGACACCAAACCTACGAGCAGTACTTC
>TRBV14|15|TRBD1|TRBJ2-7
CASSSRQGPYYEQYF
TGTGCCAGCAGCTCCCGACAGGGACCTTACTACGAGCAGTACTTC
>TRBV7-9|14|TRBD2|TRBJ2-3
CASSLGLAGEPQYF
TGTGCCAGCAGCTTAGGTCTAGCGGGAGAGCCGCAGTATTTT
>TRBV5-6|13|NA|TRBJ2-3
CASSPRLTDTQYF
TGTGCCAGCAGCCCCCGACTGACAGATACGCAGTATTTT
>TRBV9|13|NA|TRBJ1-4
CASSPRPSGELFF
TGTGCCAGCAGCCCCCGCCCTTCGGGGGAACTGTTTTTT
>TRBV7-2|14|NA|TRBJ2-2
CASSATGLPGELFF
TGTGCCAGCAGCGCCACAGGGTTGCCCGGGGAGCTGTTTTTT
>TRBV2|15|NA|TRBJ1-4
CASSGGRAANEKLFF
TGTGCCAGCAGTGGCGGCAGGGCGGCTAATGAAAAACTGTTTTTT
>TRBV5-1|17|TRBD1|TRBJ1-1
CASSYRQGAATNTEAFF
TGCGCCAGCAGCTACCGACAGGGGGCTGCTACGAACACTGAAGCTTTCTTT
>TRBV5-8|14|TRBD1|TRBJ1-4
CASSLRGPVEKLFF
TGTGCCAGCAGCTTGAGGGGGCCGGTTGAAAAACTGTTTTTT
>TRBV14|16|TRBD1|TRBJ1-2
CASSQDVLGQGYGYTF
TGTGCCAGCAGCCAAGACGTCCTCGGACAGGGATATGGCTACACCTTC
>TRBV5-1|17|NA|TRBJ1-4
CASSQGNGIDTNEKLFF
TGCGCCAGCAGCCAAGGGAACGGGATAGACACTAATGAAAAACTGTTTTTT
>TRBV6-6|16|NA|TRBJ1-6
CASSSLGQREGIPLHF
TGTGCCAGCAGTTCACTCGGACAGAGGGAGGGTATACCCCTCCACTTT
>TRBV6-1|13|NA|TRBJ1-1
CASSERMNTEAFF
TGTGCCAGCAGTGAGCGGATGAACACTGAAGCTTTCTTT
>TRBV28|12|NA|TRBJ2-5
CASSLPRETQYF
TGTGCCAGCAGTTTGCCCCGGGAGACCCAGTACTTC
>TRBV2|15|TRBD2|TRBJ2-1
CASSAGLAGADEQFF
TGTGCCAGCAGCGCGGGACTAGCTGGGGCCGATGAGCAGTTCTTC
>TRBV13|17|TRBD2|TRBJ2-5
CASSLGRGAGGAETQYF
TGTGCCAGCAGCTTAGGCCGGGGAGCGGGAGGGGCAGAGACCCAGTACTTC
>TRBV7-9|14|NA|TRBJ2-5
CAIKIGGDRETQYF
TGTGCCATCAAAATAGGGGGGGACCGAGAGACCCAGTACTTC
>TRBV5-4|13|TRBD1|TRBJ1-2
CASSSGQAYGYTF
TGTGCCAGCAGTTCCGGACAGGCTTATGGCTACACCTTC
>TRBV6-5|15|TRBD2|TRBJ2-3
CASDKGAGALDTQYF
TGTGCCAGCGATAAAGGAGCGGGAGCTTTAGATACGCAGTATTTT
>TRBV6-1|11|NA|TRBJ2-1
CASSDGGLEFF
TGTGCCAGCAGTGACGGGGGGCTGGAGTTCTTC
>TRBV6-6|13|TRBD2|TRBJ2-7
CASSAGASYEQYF
TGTGCCAGCTCGGCGGGAGCCTCCTACGAGCAGTACTTC
>TRBV5-4|16|NA|TRBJ1-2
CASSLAVSRTEYGYTF
TGTGCCAGCAGCTTGGCCGTAAGTCGGACAGAGTATGGCTACACCTTC
>TRBV19|12|TRBD1|TRBJ1-5
CASSREDRAQHF
TGTGCCAGTAGTAGGGAGGACAGGGCCCAGCATTTT
>TRBV5-6|16|NA|TRBJ2-1
CASSLAGTSSYNEQFF
TGTGCCAGCAGCTTGGCGGGTACTAGCTCCTACAATGAGCAGTTCTTC
>TRBV10-3|16|NA|TRBJ1-2
CAISPNPDRNAYGYTF
TGTGCCATCAGTCCCAACCCGGACAGAAATGCCTATGGCTACACCTTC
>TRBV14|19|NA|TRBJ2-7
CASSQAHLRRASGTYEQYF
TGTGCCAGCAGCCAAGCCCACCTTCGGAGGGCGTCGGGAACCTACGAGCAGTACTTC
>TRBV28|14|NA|TRBJ1-2
CAAYDGRQDYGYTF
TGTGCCGCCTATGACGGCAGGCAGGACTATGGCTACACCTTC
>TRBV19|13|TRBD1|TRBJ1-4
CATRGQGNEKLFF
TGTGCCACTAGAGGACAGGGGAATGAAAAACTGTTTTTT
>TRBV4-1|14|NA|TRBJ1-1
CASSPGHSNTEAFF
TGCGCCAGCAGCCCGGGACACTCGAACACTGAAGCTTTCTTT
>TRBV5-4|13|NA|TRBJ2-1
CASSLARGNEQFF
TGTGCCAGCAGCTTGGCACGGGGGAATGAGCAGTTCTTC
>TRBV6-5|12|NA|TRBJ2-7
CASSHGTYEQYF
TGTGCCAGCAGTCATGGGACTTACGAGCAGTACTTC
>TRBV4-1|14|TRBD1|TRBJ1-1
CASSQWDSNTEAFF
TGCGCCAGCAGCCAATGGGACAGCAACACTGAAGCTTTCTTT
>TRBV30|13|TRBD2|TRBJ2-1
CAWRRGGTNEQFF
TGTGCCTGGAGACGGGGGGGAACGAATGAGCAGTTCTTC
>TRBV5-1|14|TRBD1|TRBJ2-7
CASSFGQGVDEQYF
TGCGCCAGCAGCTTCGGACAGGGGGTAGACGAGCAGTACTTC
>TRBV5-1|13|NA|TRBJ1-2
CASSLGGGYGYTF
TGCGCCAGCAGCTTGGGGGGCGGCTATGGCTACACCTTC
>TRBV27|16|TRBD2|TRBJ2-1
CASSPRGLAPRGEQFF
TGTGCCAGCAGTCCTCGAGGACTAGCGCCGAGGGGTGAGCAGTTCTTC
>TRBV6-5|13|NA|TRBJ2-5
CASSLGRAGTQYF
TGTGCCAGCAGCCTCGGGAGAGCTGGGACCCAGTACTTC
>TRBV6-1|14|TRBD1|TRBJ1-1
CASSVGQENTEAFF
TGTGCCAGCAGTGTCGGACAGGAGAACACTGAAGCTTTCTTT
>TRBV14|14|TRBD1|TRBJ2-7
CASSQWDSSYEQYF
TGTGCCAGCAGCCAATGGGACAGCTCTTACGAGCAGTACTTC
>TRBV6-4|13|NA|TRBJ2-3
CASSATGPGAQYF
TGTGCCAGCAGCGCAACAGGTCCTGGGGCGCAGTATTTT
>TRBV27|13|NA|TRBJ2-5
CATSRYGGETQYF
TGTGCCACCTCCCGTTACGGGGGAGAGACCCAGTACTTC
>TRBV5-4|12|NA|TRBJ1-2
CASSAGAYGYTF
TGTGCCAGCAGCGCAGGGGCCTATGGCTACACCTTC
>TRBV28|14|TRBD1|TRBJ1-1
CASSLQGANTEAFF
TGTGCCAGCAGTTTACAGGGGGCCAACACTGAAGCTTTCTTT
>TRBV5-1|13|TRBD1|TRBJ1-2
CASSPGTGDGYTF
TGCGCCAGCAGCCCTGGGACAGGGGATGGCTACACCTTC
>TRBV4-2|16|NA|TRBJ1-3
CASSQAVEPSGNTIYF
TGTGCCAGCAGCCAAGCCGTGGAGCCCTCTGGAAACACCATATATTTT
>TRBV6-6|12|NA|TRBJ1-1
CASGGGSTEAFF
TGTGCCAGCGGAGGAGGCAGCACTGAAGCTTTCTTT
>TRBV28|16|NA|TRBJ2-1
CASLGGINNVDNEQFF
TGTGCCAGCCTAGGAGGGATCAATAATGTGGACAATGAGCAGTTCTTC
>TRBV6-1|13|TRBD1|TRBJ1-4
CASSERQGVELFF
TGTGCCAGCAGTGAAAGACAGGGGGTAGAACTGTTTTTT
>TRBV19|15|NA|TRBJ2-1
CASSPRDMAAGEQFF
TGTGCCAGTAGTCCACGGGACATGGCGGCGGGTGAGCAGTTCTTC
>TRBV28|15|TRBD1|TRBJ1-2
CASREPGQGGSGYTF
TGTGCCAGCAGGGAACCGGGACAGGGAGGATCGGGCTACACCTTC
>TRBV28|15|TRBD1|TRBJ2-1
CASSLFLGTGDEQFF
TGTGCCAGCAGTCTGTTCTTAGGGACAGGGGATGAGCAGTTCTTC
>TRBV7-2|15|TRBD2|TRBJ2-5
CASSLLAGPQETQYF
TGTGCCAGCAGCTTACTAGCGGGACCCCAAGAGACCCAGTACTTC